This T cell receptor (beta chain) was documented in a study of T cell changes during pregnancy in multiple sclerosis. Worth noting for this clone: One end of the junction does not line up with germline, which may come from a read error.

Germline V gene lookup returns CDR1 MNHNS and CDR2 SASEGT. The CDR3 contains 14 residues. Libraries were prepared by immunoSEQ multiplex PCR; TCRdb keeps only in-frame clonotypes and omits some of them. The repertoire holds around 54,000 clones, 80% to 95% seen once, with about 0.61% in the top ten. The sequencing here drew on CD4+ T cells from peripheral blood mononuclear cells, taken after pregnancy. The TCR sequence derives from a female donor in good health, enrolled as a control in a pregnancy study. This chain connects TRBV6-1 to TRBJ1-3, with TRBD1 identical over 7 bases. CDR3 residues: CASGDRVEGNTIYF. The CDR3 DNA reads as TGTGCCAGCGGTGACAGGGTTGAGGGAAACACCATATATTTT.